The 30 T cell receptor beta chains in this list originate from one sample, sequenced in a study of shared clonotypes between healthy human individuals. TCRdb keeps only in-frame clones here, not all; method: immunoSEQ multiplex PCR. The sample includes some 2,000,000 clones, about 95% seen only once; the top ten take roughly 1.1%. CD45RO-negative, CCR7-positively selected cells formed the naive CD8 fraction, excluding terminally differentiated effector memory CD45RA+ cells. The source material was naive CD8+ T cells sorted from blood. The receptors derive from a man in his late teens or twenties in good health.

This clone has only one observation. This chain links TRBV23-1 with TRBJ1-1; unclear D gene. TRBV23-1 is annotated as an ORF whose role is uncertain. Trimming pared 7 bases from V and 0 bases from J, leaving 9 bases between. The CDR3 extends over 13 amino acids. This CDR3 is CASKADMNTEAFF. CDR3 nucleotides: TGCGCCAGCAAGGCAGACATGAACACTGAAGCTTTCTTT.

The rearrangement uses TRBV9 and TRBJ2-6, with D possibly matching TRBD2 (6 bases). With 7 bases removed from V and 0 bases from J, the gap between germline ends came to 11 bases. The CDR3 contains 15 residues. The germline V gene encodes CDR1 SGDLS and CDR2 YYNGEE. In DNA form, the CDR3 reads TGTGCCAGCCGGGGACTCTCCTCTGGGGCCAACGTCCTGACTTTC. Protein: CASRGLSSGANVLTF. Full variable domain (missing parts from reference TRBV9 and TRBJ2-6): DSGVTQTPKHLITATGQRVTLRCSPRSGDLSVYWYQQSLDQGLQFLIQYYNGEERAKGNILERFSAQQFPDLHSELNLSSLELGDSALYFCASRGLSSGANVLTFGAGSRLTVL.

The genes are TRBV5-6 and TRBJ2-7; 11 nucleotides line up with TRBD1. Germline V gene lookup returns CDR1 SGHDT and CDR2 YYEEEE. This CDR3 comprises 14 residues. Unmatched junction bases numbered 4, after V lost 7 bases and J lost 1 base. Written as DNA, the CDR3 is TGTGCCAGCCTGGGACAGGGGGAATCCTACGAGCAGTACTTC. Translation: CASLGQGESYEQYF.

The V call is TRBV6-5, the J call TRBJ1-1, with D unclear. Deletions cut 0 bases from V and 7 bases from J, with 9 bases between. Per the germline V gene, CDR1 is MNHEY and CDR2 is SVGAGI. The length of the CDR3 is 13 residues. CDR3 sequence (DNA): TGTGCCAGCAGTTACTCGAACGGGGTTGAAGCTTTCTTT. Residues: CASSYSNGVEAFF.

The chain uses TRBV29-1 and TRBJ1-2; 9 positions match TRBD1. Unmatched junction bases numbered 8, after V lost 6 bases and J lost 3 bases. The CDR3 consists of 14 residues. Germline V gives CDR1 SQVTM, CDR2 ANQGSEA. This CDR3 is CSVHIQGADYGYTF. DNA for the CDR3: TGCAGCGTGCATATACAGGGGGCTGACTATGGCTACACCTTC. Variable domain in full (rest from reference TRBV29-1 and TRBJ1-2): SAVISQKPSRDICQRGTSLTIQCQVDSQVTMMFWYRQQPGQSLTLIATANQGSEATYESGFVIDKFPISRPNLTFSTLTVSNMSPEDSSIYLCSVHIQGADYGYTFGSGTRLTVV.

The CDR3 spells CASSRSWAATIYGYTF. For the CDR3, the DNA is TGTGCCAGCTCTAGGTCGTGGGCAGCTACAATCTATGGCTACACCTTC. The gene calls are TRBV27 and TRBJ1-2, with D unresolved. The V gene lost 8 bases and the J gene lost 4 bases, with 23 bases spanning the gap. Germline-derived CDR1 and CDR2 are MNHEY and SMNVEV (reference sequence). The CDR3 is 16 residues long.

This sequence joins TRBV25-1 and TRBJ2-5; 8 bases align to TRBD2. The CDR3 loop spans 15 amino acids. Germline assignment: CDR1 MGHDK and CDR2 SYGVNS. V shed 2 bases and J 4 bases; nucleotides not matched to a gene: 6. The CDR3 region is CASSEIGLASETQYF. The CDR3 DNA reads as TGTGCCAGCAGTGAAATTGGACTAGCATCAGAGACCCAGTACTTC.

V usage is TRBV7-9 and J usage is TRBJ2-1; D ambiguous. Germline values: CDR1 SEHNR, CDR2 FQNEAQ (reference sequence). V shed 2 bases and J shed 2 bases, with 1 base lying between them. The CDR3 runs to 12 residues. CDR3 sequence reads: CASSLPYNEQFF. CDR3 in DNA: TGTGCCAGCAGCTTACCCTACAATGAGCAGTTCTTC. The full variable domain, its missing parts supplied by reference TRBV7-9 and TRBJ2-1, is DTGVSQNPRHKITKRGQNVTFRCDPISEHNRLYWYRQTLGQGPEFLTYFQNEAQLEKSRLLSDRFSAERPKGSFSTLEIQRTEQGDSAMYLCASSLPYNEQFFGPGTRLTVL.

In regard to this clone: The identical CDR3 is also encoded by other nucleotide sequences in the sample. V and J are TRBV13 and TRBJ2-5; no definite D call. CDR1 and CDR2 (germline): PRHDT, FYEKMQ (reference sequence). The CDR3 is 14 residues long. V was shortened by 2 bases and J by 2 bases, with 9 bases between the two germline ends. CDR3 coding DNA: TGTGCCAGCAGCTTACGGGCTGGACAAGAGACCCAGTACTTC. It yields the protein CASSLRAGQETQYF.

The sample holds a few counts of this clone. The CDR3 loop reads CASSADSNTGELFF. The CDR3 DNA reads as TGTGCCAGCAGCGCTGACAGCAACACCGGGGAGCTGTTTTTT. The chain couples TRBV7-3 to TRBJ2-2; a possible D gene is TRBD1 (5 bases). Germline CDR1 SGHTA, CDR2 FQGTGA. The CDR3 extends over 14 amino acids. V lost 5 bases to trimming and J lost 2 bases, with 9 bases between them.

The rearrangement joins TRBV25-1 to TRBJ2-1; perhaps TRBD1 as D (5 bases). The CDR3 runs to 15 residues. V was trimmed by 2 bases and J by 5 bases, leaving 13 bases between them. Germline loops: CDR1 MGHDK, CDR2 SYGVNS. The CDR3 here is CASSEGAGWNNEQFF. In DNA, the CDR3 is TGTGCCAGCAGTGAAGGGGCAGGGTGGAACAATGAGCAGTTCTTC.

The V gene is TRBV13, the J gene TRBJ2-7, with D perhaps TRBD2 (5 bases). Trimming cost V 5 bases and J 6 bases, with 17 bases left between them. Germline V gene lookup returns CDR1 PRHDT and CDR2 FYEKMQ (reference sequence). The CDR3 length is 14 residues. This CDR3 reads CASSQSSSGGEQYF. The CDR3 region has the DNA TGTGCCAGCAGCCAGTCATCCAGCGGAGGCGAGCAGTACTTC.

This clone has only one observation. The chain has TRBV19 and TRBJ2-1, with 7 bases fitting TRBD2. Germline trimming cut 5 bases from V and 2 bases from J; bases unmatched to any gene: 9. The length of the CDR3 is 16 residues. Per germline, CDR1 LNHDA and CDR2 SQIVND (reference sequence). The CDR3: CASSPTASGAYNEQFF. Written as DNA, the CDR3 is TGTGCCAGTAGTCCCACTGCGAGCGGGGCCTACAATGAGCAGTTCTTC.

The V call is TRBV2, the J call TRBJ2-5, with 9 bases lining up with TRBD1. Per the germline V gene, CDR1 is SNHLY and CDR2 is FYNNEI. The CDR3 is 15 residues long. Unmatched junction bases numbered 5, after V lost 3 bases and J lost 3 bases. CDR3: CASSDWTGAKETQYF. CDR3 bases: TGTGCCAGCAGTGATTGGACAGGGGCAAAAGAGACCCAGTACTTC.

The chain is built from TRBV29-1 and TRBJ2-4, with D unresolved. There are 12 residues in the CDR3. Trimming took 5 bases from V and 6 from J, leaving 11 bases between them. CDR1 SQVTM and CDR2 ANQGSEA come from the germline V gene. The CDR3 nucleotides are TGCAGCGTTCTGGGCACGCTAAACATTCAGTACTTC. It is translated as CSVLGTLNIQYF.

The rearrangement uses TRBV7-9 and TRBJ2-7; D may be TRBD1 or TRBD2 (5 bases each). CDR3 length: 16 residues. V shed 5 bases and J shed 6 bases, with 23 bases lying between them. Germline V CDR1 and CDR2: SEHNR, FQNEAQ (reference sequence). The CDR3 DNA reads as TGTGCCAGCAGCCCCCGGGGCCCCAGAGGCCCTCCCGAGCAGTACTTC. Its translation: CASSPRGPRGPPEQYF.

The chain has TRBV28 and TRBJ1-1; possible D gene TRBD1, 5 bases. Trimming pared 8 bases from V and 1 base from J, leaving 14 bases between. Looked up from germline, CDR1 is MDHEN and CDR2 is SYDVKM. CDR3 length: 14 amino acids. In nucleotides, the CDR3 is TGTGCCAGCGGTGACTCAAGGGGGAACACTGAAGCTTTCTTT. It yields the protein CASGDSRGNTEAFF.

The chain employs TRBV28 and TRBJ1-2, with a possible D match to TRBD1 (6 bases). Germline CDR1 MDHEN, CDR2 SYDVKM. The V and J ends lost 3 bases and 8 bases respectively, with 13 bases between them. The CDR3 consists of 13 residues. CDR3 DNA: TGTGCCAGCAGTTTCCGGCTTGGGGGCGGCTACACCTTC. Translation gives CASSFRLGGGYTF.

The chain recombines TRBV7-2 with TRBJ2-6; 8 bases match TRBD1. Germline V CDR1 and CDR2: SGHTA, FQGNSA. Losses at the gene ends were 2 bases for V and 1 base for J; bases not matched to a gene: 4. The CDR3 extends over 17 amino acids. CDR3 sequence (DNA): TGTGCCAGCAGCTTACCAGGGGGCTTTTCTGGGGCCAACGTCCTGACTTTC. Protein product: CASSLPGGFSGANVLTF.

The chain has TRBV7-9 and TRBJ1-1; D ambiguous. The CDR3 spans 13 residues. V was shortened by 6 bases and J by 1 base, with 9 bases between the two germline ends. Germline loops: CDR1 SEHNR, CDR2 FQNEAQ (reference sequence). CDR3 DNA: TGTGCCAGCAGGGAGGGAGAGAACACTGAAGCTTTCTTT. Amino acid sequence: CASREGENTEAFF.

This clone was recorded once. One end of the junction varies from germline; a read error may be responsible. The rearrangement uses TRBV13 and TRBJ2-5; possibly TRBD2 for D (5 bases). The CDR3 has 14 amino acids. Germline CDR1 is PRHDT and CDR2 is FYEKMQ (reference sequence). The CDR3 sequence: CASNLAWVGETQYF. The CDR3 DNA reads TGTGCCAGCAACTTAGCGTGGGTCGGAGAGACCCAGTACTTC.

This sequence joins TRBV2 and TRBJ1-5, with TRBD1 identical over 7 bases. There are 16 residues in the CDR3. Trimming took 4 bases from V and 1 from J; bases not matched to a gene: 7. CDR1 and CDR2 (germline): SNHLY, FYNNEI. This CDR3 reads CASSVFKGASNQPQHF. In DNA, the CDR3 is TGTGCCAGCAGTGTCTTCAAGGGGGCCAGCAATCAGCCCCAGCATTTT. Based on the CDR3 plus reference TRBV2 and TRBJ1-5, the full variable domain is EPEVTQTPSHQVTQMGQEVILRCVPISNHLYFYWYRQILGQKVEFLVSFYNNEISEKSEIFDDQFSVERPDGSNFTLKIRSTKLEDSAMYFCASSVFKGASNQPQHFGDGTRLSIL.

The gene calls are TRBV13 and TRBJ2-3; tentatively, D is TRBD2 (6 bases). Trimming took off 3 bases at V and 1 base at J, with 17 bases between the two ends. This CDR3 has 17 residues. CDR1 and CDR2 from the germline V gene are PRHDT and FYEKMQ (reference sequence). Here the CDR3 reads CASSFRSGYLGTDTQYF. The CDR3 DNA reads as TGTGCCAGCAGCTTTAGGAGCGGGTACTTGGGCACAGATACGCAGTATTTT.

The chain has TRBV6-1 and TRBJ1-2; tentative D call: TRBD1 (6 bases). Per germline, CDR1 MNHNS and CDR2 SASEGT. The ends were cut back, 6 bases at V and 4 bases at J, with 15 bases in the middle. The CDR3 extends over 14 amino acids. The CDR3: CASSPGGSAYGYTF. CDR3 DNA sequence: TGTGCCAGCAGCCCGGGGGGCTCAGCCTATGGCTACACCTTC.

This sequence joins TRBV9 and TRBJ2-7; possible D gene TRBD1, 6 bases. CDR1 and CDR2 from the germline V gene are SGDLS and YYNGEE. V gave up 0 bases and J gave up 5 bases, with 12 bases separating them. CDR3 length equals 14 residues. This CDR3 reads CASSVVKGVHEQYF. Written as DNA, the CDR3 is TGTGCCAGCAGCGTAGTTAAGGGGGTTCACGAGCAGTACTTC.

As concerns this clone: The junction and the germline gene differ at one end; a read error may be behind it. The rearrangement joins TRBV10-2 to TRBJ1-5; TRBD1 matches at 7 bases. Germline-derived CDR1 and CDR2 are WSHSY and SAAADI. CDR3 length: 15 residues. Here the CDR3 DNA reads TGCGCCAGCGGTGAAACAGGGGCGCGGATGGTTCCCCAGCATTTT. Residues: CASGETGARMVPQHF.

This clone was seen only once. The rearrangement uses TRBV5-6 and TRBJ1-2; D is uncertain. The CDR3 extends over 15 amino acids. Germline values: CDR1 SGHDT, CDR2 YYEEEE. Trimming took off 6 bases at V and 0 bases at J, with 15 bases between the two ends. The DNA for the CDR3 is TGTGCCAGCAACTCACACATGACCACTAACTATGGCTACACCTTC. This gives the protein CASNSHMTTNYGYTF.

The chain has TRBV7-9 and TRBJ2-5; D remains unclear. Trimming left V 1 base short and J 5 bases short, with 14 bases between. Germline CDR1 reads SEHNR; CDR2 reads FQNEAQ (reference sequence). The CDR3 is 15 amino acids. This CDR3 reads CASSLGPLNGETQYF. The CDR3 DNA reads TGTGCCAGCAGCTTAGGGCCCCTCAACGGGGAGACCCAGTACTTC.

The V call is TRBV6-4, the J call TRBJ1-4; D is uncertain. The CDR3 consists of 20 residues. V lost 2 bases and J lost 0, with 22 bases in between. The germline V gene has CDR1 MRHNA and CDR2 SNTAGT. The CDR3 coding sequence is TGTGCCAGCAGTGACCCGTTCGCCCATGGGAATAGACCAACTAATGAAAAACTGTTTTTT. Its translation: CASSDPFAHGNRPTNEKLFF.

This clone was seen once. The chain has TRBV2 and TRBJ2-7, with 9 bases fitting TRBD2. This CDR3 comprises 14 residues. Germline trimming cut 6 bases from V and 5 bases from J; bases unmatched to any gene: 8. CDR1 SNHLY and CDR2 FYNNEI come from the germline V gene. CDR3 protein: CASRNLAGSHEQYF. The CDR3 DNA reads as TGTGCCAGCAGGAATCTAGCGGGATCCCACGAGCAGTACTTC.